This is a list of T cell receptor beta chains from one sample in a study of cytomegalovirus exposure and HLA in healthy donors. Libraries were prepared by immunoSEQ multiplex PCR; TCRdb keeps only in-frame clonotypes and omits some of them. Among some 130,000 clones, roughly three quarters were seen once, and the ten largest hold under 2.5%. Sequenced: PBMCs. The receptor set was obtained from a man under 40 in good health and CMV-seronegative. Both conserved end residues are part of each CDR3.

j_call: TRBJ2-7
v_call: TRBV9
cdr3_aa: CASSVLGGRGSEQYF

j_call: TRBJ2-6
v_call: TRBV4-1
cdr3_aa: CASSQEEHRSGANVLTF

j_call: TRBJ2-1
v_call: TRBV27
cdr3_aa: CASSLSPQGGNEQFF

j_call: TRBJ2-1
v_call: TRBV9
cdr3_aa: CASDGGGDRNEQFF

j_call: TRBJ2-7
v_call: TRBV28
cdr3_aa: CAGGRGQSGGEQYF

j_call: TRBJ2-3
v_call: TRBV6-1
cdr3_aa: CASSNYADTQYF

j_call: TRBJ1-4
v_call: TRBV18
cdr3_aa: CASSSNWDSGEKLFF

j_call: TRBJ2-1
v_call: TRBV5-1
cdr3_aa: CASSSVAGGGYNEQFF

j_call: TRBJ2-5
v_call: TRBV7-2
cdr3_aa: CASSIAGGPGETQYF

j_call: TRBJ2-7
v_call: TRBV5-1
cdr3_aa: CASSLVPTGTTYEQYF

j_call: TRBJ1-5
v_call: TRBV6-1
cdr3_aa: CASSDGQGGSQPQHF

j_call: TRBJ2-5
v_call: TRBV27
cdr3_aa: CASSLSLGTGLRGQYF

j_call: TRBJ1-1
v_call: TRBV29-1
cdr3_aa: CSVETVRTEAFF

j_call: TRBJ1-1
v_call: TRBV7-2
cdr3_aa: CASSPWQGSENTEAFF